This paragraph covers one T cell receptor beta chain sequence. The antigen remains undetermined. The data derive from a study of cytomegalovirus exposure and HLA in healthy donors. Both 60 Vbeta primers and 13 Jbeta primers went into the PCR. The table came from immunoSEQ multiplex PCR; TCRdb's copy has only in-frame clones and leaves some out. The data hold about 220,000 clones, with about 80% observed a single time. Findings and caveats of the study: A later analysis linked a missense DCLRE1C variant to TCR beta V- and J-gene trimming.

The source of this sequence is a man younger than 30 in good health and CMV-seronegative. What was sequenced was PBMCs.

In nucleotides, the CDR3 is TGTGCCAGCAGCTTGGTAGGGGGCTCTGGAAACACCATATATTTT. Residues: CASSLVGGSGNTIYF. This chain connects TRBV5-4 to TRBJ1-3; a weak D match, TRBD1 (6 bases). The ends were cut back, 0 bases at V and 0 bases at J, with 7 bases in the middle. This CDR3 has 15 amino acids. CDR1 and CDR2 (germline): SGHNT, YYREEE (reference sequence).